Listed below are T cell receptor beta chains from one sample, sequenced in a study of blood T cell repertoires in COVID-19. Using immunoSEQ multiplex PCR, the repertoire was profiled, and TCRdb retains in-frame clones only, with some absent. The sample holds roughly 150,000 clones, around 84% seen once. Source material: peripheral blood. The receptors come from a woman at least 80 years old with acute or convalescent COVID-19. CDR3s include the opening cysteine and the closing phenylalanine or tryptophan. D genes are given only for firm matches. Part of the rows lack a size; the others show once, few, many or a class for expanded clones.

J gene: TRBJ2-1
V gene: TRBV9
D gene: .
clone size: .
CDR3 protein: CASSVGLRSYNEQFF
CDR3 DNA: TGTGCCAGCAGCGTAGGGTTACGGTCCTACAATGAGCAGTTCTTC

J gene: TRBJ1-1
V gene: TRBV30
D gene: .
clone size: .
CDR3 protein: CAWIKDHGTEAFF
CDR3 DNA: TGTGCCTGGATCAAGGATCACGGGACTGAAGCTTTCTTT

J gene: TRBJ2-7
V gene: TRBV19
D gene: TRBD1
clone size: few
CDR3 protein: CASSIDPGTDYEQYF
CDR3 DNA: TGTGCCAGTAGTATCGATCCGGGGACAGACTACGAGCAGTACTTC

J gene: TRBJ2-7
V gene: TRBV27
D gene: .
clone size: .
CDR3 protein: CASSFARGEQYF
CDR3 DNA: TGTGCCAGCAGTTTCGCACGGGGCGAGCAGTACTTC

J gene: TRBJ2-1
V gene: TRBV20-1
D gene: TRBD2
clone size: once
CDR3 protein: CSASYSGRGLSEQFF
CDR3 DNA: TGCAGTGCTAGTTATAGCGGGAGAGGTCTAAGTGAGCAGTTCTTC

J gene: TRBJ2-7
V gene: TRBV6-5
D gene: .
clone size: .
CDR3 protein: CAMGDIAYEQYF
CDR3 DNA: TGTGCCATGGGGGACATAGCCTACGAGCAGTACTTC

J gene: TRBJ1-2
V gene: TRBV6-5
D gene: TRBD1
clone size: .
CDR3 protein: CASSIGQGGFGYTF
CDR3 DNA: TGTGCCAGCAGCATTGGACAGGGGGGATTCGGCTACACCTTC

J gene: TRBJ1-2
V gene: TRBV20-1
D gene: .
clone size: .
CDR3 protein: CSASSPSYGYTF
CDR3 DNA: TGCAGTGCTAGTTCTCCGAGCTATGGCTACACCTTC

J gene: TRBJ2-3
V gene: TRBV6-5
D gene: .
clone size: .
CDR3 protein: CASSDPGISTDTQYF
CDR3 DNA: TGTGCCAGCAGCGACCCGGGGATTAGCACAGATACGCAGTATTTT

J gene: TRBJ1-1
V gene: TRBV2
D gene: .
clone size: .
CDR3 protein: CASSQGRNTEAFF
CDR3 DNA: TGTGCCAGCAGTCAGGGGAGGAACACTGAAGCTTTCTTT

J gene: TRBJ2-2
V gene: TRBV5-1
D gene: TRBD2
clone size: .
CDR3 protein: CASSLGLAATPTGELFF
CDR3 DNA: TGCGCCAGCAGCCTAGGACTAGCGGCAACTCCAACCGGGGAGCTGTTTTTT

J gene: TRBJ2-5
V gene: TRBV7-9
D gene: TRBD1
clone size: .
CDR3 protein: CASSPRGQGLLQETQYF
CDR3 DNA: TGTGCCAGCAGCCCCCGCGGACAGGGCCTCCTACAAGAGACCCAGTACTTC

J gene: TRBJ1-1
V gene: TRBV7-2
D gene: TRBD1
clone size: .
CDR3 protein: CASSLESGRGEAFF
CDR3 DNA: TGTGCCAGCAGCTTAGAGTCCGGCAGGGGGGAAGCTTTCTTT

J gene: TRBJ1-3
V gene: TRBV28
D gene: TRBD1
clone size: .
CDR3 protein: CASSFQGASGNTIYF
CDR3 DNA: TGTGCCAGCAGTTTCCAGGGGGCCTCTGGAAACACCATATATTTT

J gene: TRBJ1-1
V gene: TRBV18
D gene: TRBD1
clone size: .
CDR3 protein: CASSPKTGSTEAFF
CDR3 DNA: TGTGCCAGCTCACCAAAGACAGGGAGCACTGAAGCTTTCTTT

J gene: TRBJ2-5
V gene: TRBV5-1
D gene: TRBD2
clone size: .
CDR3 protein: CASSPGLAVQETQYF
CDR3 DNA: TGCGCCAGCAGCCCTGGACTAGCGGTACAAGAGACCCAGTACTTC

J gene: TRBJ2-1
V gene: TRBV16
D gene: .
clone size: .
CDR3 protein: CASSLIRGVEQFF
CDR3 DNA: TGTGCCAGCAGCCTTATCCGCGGAGTTGAGCAGTTCTTC

J gene: TRBJ2-1
V gene: TRBV9
D gene: TRBD1
clone size: .
CDR3 protein: CASSVGPGQGKNNEQFF
CDR3 DNA: TGTGCCAGCAGCGTAGGGCCGGGACAGGGTAAAAACAATGAGCAGTTCTTC

J gene: TRBJ2-5
V gene: TRBV28
D gene: .
clone size: .
CDR3 protein: CASIKLQGREQETQYF
CDR3 DNA: TGTGCCAGCATCAAACTACAGGGCAGGGAGCAAGAGACCCAGTACTTC

J gene: TRBJ2-5
V gene: TRBV15
D gene: TRBD1
clone size: .
CDR3 protein: CATSEGAETQYF
CDR3 DNA: TGTGCCACCAGCGAGGGGGCAGAGACCCAGTACTTC

J gene: TRBJ2-5
V gene: TRBV27
D gene: .
clone size: .
CDR3 protein: CASSYVGGGRETQYF
CDR3 DNA: TGTGCCAGCAGTTACGTCGGAGGGGGCAGGGAGACCCAGTACTTC

J gene: TRBJ2-3
V gene: TRBV11-1
D gene: TRBD2
clone size: .
CDR3 protein: CASSYDLAGGTDTQYF
CDR3 DNA: TGTGCCAGCAGCTATGACTTAGCGGGCGGCACAGATACGCAGTATTTT

J gene: TRBJ1-3
V gene: TRBV11-2
D gene: .
clone size: .
CDR3 protein: CASIQRTEGNTIYF
CDR3 DNA: TGTGCCAGCATCCAAAGGACAGAAGGAAACACCATATATTTT

J gene: TRBJ2-1
V gene: TRBV11-2
D gene: TRBD2
clone size: .
CDR3 protein: CASSLSGGTYNEQFF
CDR3 DNA: TGTGCCAGCAGCCTAAGCGGGGGGACCTACAATGAGCAGTTCTTC

J gene: TRBJ2-3
V gene: TRBV6-2/TRBV6-3
D gene: .
clone size: .
CDR3 protein: CASSYGAGRIGGDTQYF
CDR3 DNA: TGTGCCAGCAGTTACGGGGCCGGAAGGATCGGTGGAGATACGCAGTATTTT

J gene: TRBJ1-1
V gene: TRBV10-3
D gene: TRBD1
clone size: .
CDR3 protein: CAISVGTGDTEAFF
CDR3 DNA: TGTGCCATCAGTGTGGGGACAGGGGACACTGAAGCTTTCTTT

J gene: TRBJ1-2
V gene: TRBV9
D gene: .
clone size: .
CDR3 protein: CASSDAGWGLKYGYTF
CDR3 DNA: TGTGCCAGCAGCGATGCAGGGTGGGGTTTGAAGTATGGCTACACCTTC

J gene: TRBJ2-3
V gene: TRBV10-3
D gene: .
clone size: .
CDR3 protein: CAITWDTTDTQYF
CDR3 DNA: TGTGCCATCACCTGGGACACCACAGATACGCAGTATTTT

J gene: TRBJ1-2
V gene: TRBV4-3
D gene: .
clone size: .
CDR3 protein: CASSQKQGIYGYTF
CDR3 DNA: TGCGCCAGCAGCCAAAAACAGGGAATCTATGGCTACACCTTC

J gene: TRBJ2-7
V gene: TRBV6-1
D gene: .
clone size: .
CDR3 protein: CASSEGVYTGEQYF
CDR3 DNA: TGTGCCAGCAGTGAAGGGGTGTATACGGGGGAGCAGTACTTC

J gene: TRBJ2-5
V gene: TRBV12-3/TRBV12-4
D gene: TRBD2
clone size: .
CDR3 protein: CASRSGEQETQYF
CDR3 DNA: TGTGCCAGCAGAAGCGGGGAACAAGAGACCCAGTACTTC

J gene: TRBJ2-4
V gene: TRBV12-3/TRBV12-4
D gene: .
clone size: .
CDR3 protein: CASSLDGSIQYF
CDR3 DNA: TGTGCCAGCAGTTTAGATGGGAGCATTCAGTACTTC

J gene: TRBJ1-3
V gene: TRBV6-5
D gene: .
clone size: .
CDR3 protein: CVSSYGGPGNTIYF
CDR3 DNA: TGTGTCAGCAGTTACGGTGGGCCCGGAAACACCATATATTTT

J gene: TRBJ1-3
V gene: TRBV7-6
D gene: .
clone size: .
CDR3 protein: CASSPAVDSSGNTIYF
CDR3 DNA: TGTGCCAGCAGCCCAGCCGTGGACAGCTCTGGAAACACCATATATTTT

J gene: TRBJ2-2
V gene: TRBV9
D gene: TRBD2
clone size: .
CDR3 protein: CASSASSGGLDTGELFF
CDR3 DNA: TGTGCCAGCAGCGCCTCTAGCGGGGGGTTGGACACCGGGGAGCTGTTTTTT

J gene: TRBJ2-5
V gene: TRBV6-6
D gene: TRBD2
clone size: .
CDR3 protein: CASSSGTSGYETQYF
CDR3 DNA: TGTGCCAGCAGTTCAGGGACTAGCGGGTATGAGACCCAGTACTTC

J gene: TRBJ1-2
V gene: TRBV25-1
D gene: .
clone size: .
CDR3 protein: CASSDIRGNYGYTF
CDR3 DNA: TGTGCCAGCAGTGATATCAGGGGTAACTATGGCTACACCTTC

J gene: TRBJ1-2
V gene: TRBV3-1/TRBV3-2
D gene: TRBD1
clone size: .
CDR3 protein: CASSPRQGARGYTF
CDR3 DNA: TGTGCCAGCAGCCCCCGACAGGGGGCAAGGGGCTACACCTTC

J gene: TRBJ1-2
V gene: TRBV18
D gene: .
clone size: .
CDR3 protein: CASSPMGSYTF
CDR3 DNA: TGTGCCAGCTCACCAATGGGCAGCTACACCTTC

J gene: TRBJ1-2
V gene: TRBV28
D gene: .
clone size: .
CDR3 protein: CASSLQGIHYGYTF
CDR3 DNA: TGTGCCAGCAGCCTTCAGGGGATTCACTATGGCTACACCTTC

J gene: TRBJ1-1
V gene: TRBV2
D gene: TRBD1
clone size: .
CDR3 protein: CASSVQGATEAFF
CDR3 DNA: TGTGCCAGCAGTGTTCAGGGGGCCACTGAAGCTTTCTTT

J gene: TRBJ2-7
V gene: TRBV19
D gene: TRBD1
clone size: .
CDR3 protein: CASSGQGYQYEQYF
CDR3 DNA: TGTGCCAGTTCGGGACAGGGCTATCAATACGAGCAGTACTTC

J gene: TRBJ2-3
V gene: TRBV19
D gene: .
clone size: .
CDR3 protein: CASSLRTRTDTQYF
CDR3 DNA: TGTGCCAGTAGTCTCCGGACAAGGACAGATACGCAGTATTTT

J gene: TRBJ1-1
V gene: TRBV4-2
D gene: .
clone size: .
CDR3 protein: CASSQDPRGGLRTEAFF
CDR3 DNA: TGTGCCAGCAGCCAAGATCCCCGGGGAGGGCTCCGCACTGAAGCTTTCTTT

J gene: TRBJ1-1
V gene: TRBV19
D gene: .
clone size: .
CDR3 protein: CASSIGSGRAAEAFF
CDR3 DNA: TGTGCCAGTAGTATAGGATCCGGCAGGGCCGCTGAAGCTTTCTTT

J gene: TRBJ2-1
V gene: TRBV5-1
D gene: TRBD1
clone size: .
CDR3 protein: CASSSRGRRWSGVSNPHNEQFF
CDR3 DNA: TGCGCCAGCAGCTCCAGGGGGCGCAGATGGTCGGGAGTGTCAAATCCCCACAATGAGCAGTTCTTC